This entry features one T cell receptor (beta chain) sequence. Its antigen is not known. The data were taken from a study of cytomegalovirus exposure and HLA in healthy donors. Study overall: The early release's HLA-typed donors yielded approximately 82 million unique TCRs.

The length of the CDR3 is 15 residues. Germline CDR1 LNHDA, CDR2 SQIVND (reference sequence). Losses at the gene ends were 6 bases for V and 3 bases for J; bases not matched to a gene: 6. Study conclusions and caveats: Based on reports, TCR beta sequences accurately predicted HLA-A and HLA-B alleles for most subjects. Several of the most significant clusters appeared linked to common viral pathogens, based on a later analysis. Reported performance of the classifier showed diagnosis of cytomegalovirus status with high specificity and sensitivity.

The study ran its PCR with 60 Vbeta and 13 Jbeta primers. The repertoire was sequenced with immunoSEQ multiplex PCR; TCRdb's copy has only in-frame clones and lacks some. The data contain around 170,000 clones, 77% of them singletons. This clonotype was sampled from a man between 18 and 35 years old in good health and CMV-seronegative. The sequencing input was PBMCs. This chain links TRBV19 with TRBJ2-2; 8 bases align to TRBD2. The CDR3 protein is CASRSRGGDTGELFF. CDR3 sequence (DNA): TGTGCCAGTAGAAGTCGGGGGGGCGACACCGGGGAGCTGTTTTTT.